The entry below describes one TCR beta chain. This sample is drawn from a study of blood T cell repertoires in COVID-19. Study-wide context: From the United States, Italy and Spain came samples of acute and convalescent COVID-19. Sources were T cells, B-cell-depleted T cells, or PBMCs; the material itself was cDNA or gDNA.

In the study's own analysis: Amplifying reference gene primers gave estimates of nucleated cell counts. Clones were read by immunoSEQ multiplex PCR, and TCRdb kept only the in-frame ones, dropping some. D and trimming were read from the DNA, whereas the V and J calls and clone size are those reported in that table. The table has approximately 210,000 clones, about 88% seen once. CDR1 is MNHNY and CDR2 is SVGAGI in the germline V gene (reference sequence). CDR3 length: 14 amino acids. V was cut by 4 bases and J by 0 bases, with 9 bases left in between. The V and J genes are TRBV6-6 and TRBJ1-2; weak D call: TRBD1 (5 bases). This clonotype was sampled from a woman between 35 and 50 years old who had recovered from COVID-19. Sequencing was done on a sample of peripheral blood. The CDR3 nucleotides read TGTGCCAGCAGTTCGACAGAAGCTAACTATGGCTACACCTTC. It is translated as CASSSTEANYGYTF.